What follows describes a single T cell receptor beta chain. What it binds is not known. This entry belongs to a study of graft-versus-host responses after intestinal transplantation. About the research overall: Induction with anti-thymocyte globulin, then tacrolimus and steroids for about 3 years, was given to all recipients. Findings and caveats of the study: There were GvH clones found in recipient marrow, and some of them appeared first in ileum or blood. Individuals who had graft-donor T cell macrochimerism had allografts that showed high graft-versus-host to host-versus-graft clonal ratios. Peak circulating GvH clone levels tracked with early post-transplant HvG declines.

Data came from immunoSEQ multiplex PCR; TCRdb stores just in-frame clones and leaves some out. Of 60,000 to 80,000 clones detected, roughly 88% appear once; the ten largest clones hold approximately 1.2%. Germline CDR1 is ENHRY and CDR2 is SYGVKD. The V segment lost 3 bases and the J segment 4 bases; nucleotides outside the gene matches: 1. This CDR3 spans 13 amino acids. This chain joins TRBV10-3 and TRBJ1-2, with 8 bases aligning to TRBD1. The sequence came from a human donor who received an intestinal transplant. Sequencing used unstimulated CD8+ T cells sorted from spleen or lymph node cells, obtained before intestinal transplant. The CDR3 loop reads CAISDGTGYGYTF. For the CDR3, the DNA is TGTGCCATCAGTGATGGGACAGGCTATGGCTACACCTTC.